Listed below are T cell receptor beta chains from one sample, sequenced in a study of T cell responses to AZD1222 COVID-19 vaccine. Generated by immunoSEQ multiplex PCR, the TCRdb table keeps only in-frame clones and is missing some. The sample includes tens of thousands of clones, approximately 86% of them seen just once. Sample: peripheral blood, taken on day 0 of MenACWY control vaccination. The receptors stem from an adult in good health. CDR3s include the opening cysteine and the closing phenylalanine or tryptophan. A D gene is named only where the DNA matches it firmly.

>NA|TRBJ2-1|TRBV5-8
CASSLAGTRSYNEQFF
>NA|TRBJ2-3|TRBV19
CASSDQRNSGADTQYF
>TRBD2|TRBJ2-3|TRBV4-3
CASSQDFASGGARDTQYF
>TRBD2|TRBJ2-1|TRBV27
CASSTVGTSGGGAEQFF
>NA|TRBJ2-7|TRBV11-1
CASSLDSISYEQYF
>TRBD1|TRBJ2-2|TRBV7-9
CASSYRGGGELFF
>NA|TRBJ2-7|TRBV12-3/TRBV12-4
CASSPRLLLEQYF
>NA|TRBJ2-2|TRBV6-6
CASGLPNTGELFF
>NA|TRBJ1-1|TRBV19
CASSARGYEAFF
>TRBD2|TRBJ2-2|TRBV3-1/TRBV3-2
CASSRRTSGGTGELFF
>NA|TRBJ1-4|TRBV27
CASSQGRRWGEKLFF
>NA|TRBJ2-1|TRBV21-1
CARNYEQFF
>NA|TRBJ1-2|TRBV10-3
CAISESGVIYGYTF
>NA|TRBJ2-7|TRBV6-5
CASSWTTSPGYEQYF
>NA|TRBJ1-5|TRBV7-8
CASSVQGDRQPQHF
>NA|TRBJ1-1|TRBV14
CASSQHGTEAFF
>NA|TRBJ2-7|TRBV28
CASSSPGTLGGYEQYF
>TRBD1|TRBJ2-1|TRBV19
CASSNRGSRHNEQFF
>NA|TRBJ2-2|TRBV7-9
CASSYRETGELFF
>NA|TRBJ2-2|TRBV29-1
CSVRGATANTGELFF
>NA|TRBJ2-3|TRBV9
CASSWEVTDTQYF
>NA|TRBJ1-3|TRBV28
CASSLAYLRRGNTIYF
>NA|TRBJ2-3|TRBV5-1
CASSLRFRGDTQYF
>NA|TRBJ1-3|TRBV5-1
CASSYGKGQGNTIYF
>TRBD1|TRBJ1-1|TRBV2
CASSERGLNTEAFF
>NA|TRBJ1-6|TRBV13
CASSLAPGRGILDSPLHF
>NA|TRBJ1-1|TRBV3-1/TRBV3-2
CASSQVAAATEAFF
>NA|TRBJ2-5|TRBV19
CASSSGAGGTKGETQYF
>TRBD1|TRBJ1-2|TRBV6-5
CASRTGTDYGYTF
>TRBD1|TRBJ1-2|TRBV4-2
CASSQDTGGIYGYTF
>NA|TRBJ2-2|TRBV6-4
CASSDGDQNTGELFF
>NA|TRBJ1-1|TRBV4-3
CASSQALPATEAFF
>TRBD2|TRBJ2-5|TRBV30
CAWSSRSSGPRGETQYF
>NA|TRBJ2-1|TRBV6-1
CASSEVRGINEQFF
>TRBD1|TRBJ2-7|TRBV4-1
CASSQDKGQGYEQYF
>NA|TRBJ2-5|TRBV6-5
CASSYSGGGQETQYF
>NA|TRBJ1-1|TRBV30
CAWKKDTEAFF
>TRBD1|TRBJ2-5|TRBV5-4
CASSLIGTGGLQETQYF
>TRBD1|TRBJ1-1|TRBV7-9
CASSPRTGANLWYEAFF
>TRBD1|TRBJ1-4|TRBV5-1
CASSPARTGNNEKLFF
>TRBD1|TRBJ1-1|TRBV14
CASSRNTGARTEAFF
>TRBD2|TRBJ2-1|TRBV3-1/TRBV3-2
CASSQDVAGGNEQFF
>NA|TRBJ1-4|TRBV15
CATEGTASEKLFF
>TRBD1|TRBJ1-2|TRBV7-8
CASSYYRGPLYGYTF
>NA|TRBJ2-3|TRBV6-5
CASSYSTRGTDTQYF
>NA|TRBJ1-6|TRBV19
CASSMTENSPLHF
>NA|TRBJ1-2|TRBV21-1
CASSKTGNYGYTF
>NA|TRBJ2-7|TRBV18
CASSQASDYEQYF
>TRBD1|TRBJ2-2|TRBV11-2
CASSATGGNTGELFF
>TRBD1|TRBJ2-5|TRBV3-1/TRBV3-2
CASRPPGQGARETQYF